One TCR beta chain is described in this entry. Its antigen remains unidentified. The same CDR3 can be traced to other DNA sequences in this sample. The entry originates in a study of T cell responses to AZD1222 COVID-19 vaccine. Points from the study as a whole: In a largely white British group with more females than males, clonal diversity was possibly underestimated. It was only six AZD1222 recipients who were seropositive at baseline. The study sampled repertoires only after the peak T cell response. Recipients of two AZD1222 doses showed rising Spike-specific TCR breadth and depth.

Trimming removed 5 bases from V and 4 bases from J, with 11 bases in between. Germline values: CDR1 MDHEN, CDR2 SYDVKM. This CDR3 comprises 13 residues. The table came from immunoSEQ multiplex PCR; TCRdb's copy has only in-frame clones and leaves some out. The table includes tens of thousands of clones, 80% to 90% detected once. This sequence was found in an adult in good health. This chain joins TRBV28 and TRBJ2-5; the D gene could be TRBD1 or TRBD2 (5 bases each). Sequencing was performed on peripheral blood, taken on day 0 of AZD1222 vaccination. The CDR3 protein is CASSLSGGETQYF. The CDR3 nucleotides are TGTGCCAGCAGTCTCTCTGGGGGAGAGACCCAGTACTTC.